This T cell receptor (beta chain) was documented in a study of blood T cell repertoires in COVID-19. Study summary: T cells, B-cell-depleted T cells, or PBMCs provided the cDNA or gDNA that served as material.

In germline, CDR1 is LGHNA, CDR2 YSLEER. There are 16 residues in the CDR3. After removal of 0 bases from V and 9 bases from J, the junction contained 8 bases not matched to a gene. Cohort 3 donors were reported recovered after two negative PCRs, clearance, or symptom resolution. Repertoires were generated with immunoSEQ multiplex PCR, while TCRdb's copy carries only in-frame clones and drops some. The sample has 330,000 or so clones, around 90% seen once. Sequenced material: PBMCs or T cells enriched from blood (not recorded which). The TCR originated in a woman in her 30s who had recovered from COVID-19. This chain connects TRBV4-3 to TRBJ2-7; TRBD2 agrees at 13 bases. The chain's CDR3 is CASSQDRTSGSWRQYF. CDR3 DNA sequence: TGCGCCAGCAGCCAAGATAGGACTAGCGGGAGTTGGCGGCAGTACTTC.